This T cell receptor (beta chain) was observed in a study of PD-1 blockade in classical Hodgkin lymphoma. Time point meaning: cycle 4 day 1 (C4D1), after more than five weeks of nivolumab. Each patient experienced a relapse that followed autologous stem cell transplantation, and brentuximab vedotin exposure varied. Classification of best responses gave complete response, partial response or progressive disease. Profiling relied on immunoSEQ multiplex PCR, and the TCRdb table lists in-frame clones only, not all of them. The sample includes 80,000 to 95,000 clones, over 80% of them seen just once. This CDR3 has 15 amino acids. Unmatched junction bases numbered 7, after V lost 7 bases and J lost 3 bases. Germline V gene data show CDR1 as MDHEN and CDR2 as SYDVKM.

The chain is built from TRBV28 and TRBJ2-1, with TRBD1 matching 9 bases. This TCR was recovered from a human donor with classical Hodgkin lymphoma. The specimen was peripheral blood mononuclear cells (PBMCs), collected before the fourth cycle of nivolumab. CDR3 in amino acids: CASITTGGIYNEQFF. The CDR3 DNA reads TGTGCCAGCATTACCACAGGGGGCATCTACAATGAGCAGTTCTTC.